Listed below are T cell receptor beta chains from one sample, sequenced in a study of blood T cell repertoires in COVID-19. The table came from immunoSEQ multiplex PCR; TCRdb's copy has only in-frame clones and leaves some out. The profile shows fewer than 450,000 clones, around 88% of them singletons. The sequenced sample was peripheral blood. The receptor source for this set is a woman aged 50 to 65 with COVID-19, enrolled during active disease. Each CDR3 is given with its conserved first and last residue. The D gene is left open where the match is weak. Rows may omit the clone size; those that give it use once, few, many or a size class.

J gene | CDR3 length | D gene | V gene | clone size | CDR3 DNA | CDR3 protein
TRBJ2-1 | 11 | NA | TRBV20-1 | NA | TGCAGTGCTAGTAGAGGGAATGAGCAGTTCTTC | CSASRGNEQFF
TRBJ1-4 | 14 | TRBD1 | TRBV10-3 | once | TGTGCCATCAGTGACAGGGGGCAGGGTGAAAAACTGTTTTTT | CAISDRGQGEKLFF
TRBJ2-6 | 15 | NA | TRBV7-2 | NA | TGTGCCAGCAGCTTAGGGCCTTCCGGGGCCAACGTCCTGACTTTC | CASSLGPSGANVLTF
TRBJ2-1 | 15 | TRBD2 | TRBV9 | NA | TGTGCCAGCAGCCCTCCGGGACTAGCCTCCAATGAGCAGTTCTTC | CASSPPGLASNEQFF
TRBJ1-5 | 13 | TRBD1 | TRBV6-5 | few | TGTGCCAGCAGCCGGGACAGGGATCAGCCCCAGCATTTT | CASSRDRDQPQHF
TRBJ1-4 | 15 | TRBD1 | TRBV3-1/TRBV3-2 | NA | TGTGCCAGCAGCCAATCGGGAGGGGGCTATGAAAAACTGTTTTTT | CASSQSGGGYEKLFF
TRBJ2-1 | 17 | TRBD2 | TRBV24-1 | NA | TGTGCCACCAGTGACCCTTCAGCGGGGAGCTCCTACAATGAGCAGTTCTTC | CATSDPSAGSSYNEQFF
TRBJ2-7 | 15 | TRBD2 | TRBV5-5 | NA | TGTGCCAGCAGCACAGAACTAGCGGGGATCCACGAGCAGTACTTC | CASSTELAGIHEQYF
TRBJ2-7 | 13 | NA | TRBV7-2 | NA | TGTGCCATCACCGGTGCAGGGTCAAACGAGCAGTACTTC | CAITGAGSNEQYF
TRBJ1-2 | 13 | NA | TRBV9 | NA | TGTGCCAGCAGCTATGACACCTTCGGAGGCTACACCTTC | CASSYDTFGGYTF
TRBJ1-3 | 17 | NA | TRBV12-2 | NA | TGTGCAAGTCGCCGACGAAATCCAGGGGGCGAGGGAAACACCATATATTTT | CASRRRNPGGEGNTIYF
TRBJ2-1 | 14 | TRBD2 | TRBV29-1 | NA | TGCAGCGTTGTAGCGGGGGGCTCCTACAATGAGCAGTTCTTC | CSVVAGGSYNEQFF
TRBJ2-5 | 13 | NA | TRBV19 | NA | TGTGCCAGTAGTATAGTTACGGGGGAAACCCAGTACTTC | CASSIVTGETQYF
TRBJ2-7 | 15 | TRBD2 | TRBV6-5 | once | TGTGCCAGCAGCTTCCGGGGAGGGCCCTCCTACGAGCAGTACTTC | CASSFRGGPSYEQYF
TRBJ1-1 | 14 | TRBD1 | TRBV5-1 | NA | TGCGCCAGCAAGAGACAGGGGTTGAACACTGAAGCTTTCTTT | CASKRQGLNTEAFF
TRBJ1-2 | 14 | NA | TRBV9 | NA | TGTGCCAGCACCCTTAGCGGGACGAATATTGGCTACACCTTC | CASTLSGTNIGYTF
TRBJ1-2 | 12 | NA | TRBV19 | few | TGTGCCAGTAGTACCAGGACATCGGGCTACACCTTC | CASSTRTSGYTF
TRBJ1-2 | 15 | NA | TRBV5-6 | NA | TGTGCCAGCAGCTTGGTGGGCGGGGGCCCGGGTGGCTACACCTTC | CASSLVGGGPGGYTF
TRBJ1-1 | 14 | NA | TRBV5-1 | NA | TGCGCCAGCAGCAATAGTCTTAAGAACACTGAAGCTTTCTTT | CASSNSLKNTEAFF
TRBJ1-5 | 17 | NA | TRBV5-1 | NA | TGCGCCAGCAGCTTGGACGGGCAGGGGATGAGCAATCAGCCCCAGCATTTT | CASSLDGQGMSNQPQHF
TRBJ2-7 | 13 | NA | TRBV5-6 | NA | TGTGCCAGCAGCGAAATGGGGGGTCTCGAGCAGTACTTC | CASSEMGGLEQYF
TRBJ1-3 | 13 | NA | TRBV3-1/TRBV3-2 | NA | TGTGCCAGCAGCCAATATGCTGGAAACACCATATATTTT | CASSQYAGNTIYF
TRBJ2-1 | 14 | TRBD1 | TRBV5-1 | NA | TGCGCCAGCAGCTGGGGACAGGGAATCAATGAGCAGTTCTTC | CASSWGQGINEQFF
TRBJ2-3 | 14 | TRBD2 | TRBV2 | NA | TGTGCCAGCAGTCCTGGACTAGCGACAGATACGCAGTATTTT | CASSPGLATDTQYF
TRBJ2-5 | 15 | TRBD2 | TRBV7-7 | NA | TGTGCCAGCAGCTTAGGACTAGCGGAGACTGAGACCCAGTACTTC | CASSLGLAETETQYF